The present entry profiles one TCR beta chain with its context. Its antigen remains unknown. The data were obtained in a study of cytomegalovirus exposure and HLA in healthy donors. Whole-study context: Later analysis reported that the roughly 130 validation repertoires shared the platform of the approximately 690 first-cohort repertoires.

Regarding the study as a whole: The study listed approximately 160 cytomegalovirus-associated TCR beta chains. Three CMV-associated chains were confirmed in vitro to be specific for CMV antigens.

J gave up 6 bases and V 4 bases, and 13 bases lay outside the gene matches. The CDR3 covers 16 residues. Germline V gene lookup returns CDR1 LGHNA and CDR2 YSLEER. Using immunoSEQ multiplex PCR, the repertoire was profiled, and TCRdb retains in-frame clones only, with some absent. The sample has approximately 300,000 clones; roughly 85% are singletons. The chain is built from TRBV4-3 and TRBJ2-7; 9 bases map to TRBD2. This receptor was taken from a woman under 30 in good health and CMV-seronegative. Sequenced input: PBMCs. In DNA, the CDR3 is TGCGCCAGCAGCCCTACGGGACTAGCCTCCCCACTCGAGCAGTACTTC. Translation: CASSPTGLASPLEQYF.